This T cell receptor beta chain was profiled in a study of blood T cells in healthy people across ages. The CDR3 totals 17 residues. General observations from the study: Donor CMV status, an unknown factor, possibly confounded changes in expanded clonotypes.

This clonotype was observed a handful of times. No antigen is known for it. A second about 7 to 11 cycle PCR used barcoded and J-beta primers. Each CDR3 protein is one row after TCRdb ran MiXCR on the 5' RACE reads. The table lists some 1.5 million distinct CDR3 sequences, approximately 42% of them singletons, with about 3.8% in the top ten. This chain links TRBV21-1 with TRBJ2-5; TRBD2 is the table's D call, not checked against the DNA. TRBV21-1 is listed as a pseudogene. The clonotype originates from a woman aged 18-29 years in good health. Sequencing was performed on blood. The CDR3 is CASSKGPLPSNQETQYF. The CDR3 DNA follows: TGTGCCAGCAGCAAAGGTCCCCTCCCCAGCAACCAAGAGACCCAGTACTTC.